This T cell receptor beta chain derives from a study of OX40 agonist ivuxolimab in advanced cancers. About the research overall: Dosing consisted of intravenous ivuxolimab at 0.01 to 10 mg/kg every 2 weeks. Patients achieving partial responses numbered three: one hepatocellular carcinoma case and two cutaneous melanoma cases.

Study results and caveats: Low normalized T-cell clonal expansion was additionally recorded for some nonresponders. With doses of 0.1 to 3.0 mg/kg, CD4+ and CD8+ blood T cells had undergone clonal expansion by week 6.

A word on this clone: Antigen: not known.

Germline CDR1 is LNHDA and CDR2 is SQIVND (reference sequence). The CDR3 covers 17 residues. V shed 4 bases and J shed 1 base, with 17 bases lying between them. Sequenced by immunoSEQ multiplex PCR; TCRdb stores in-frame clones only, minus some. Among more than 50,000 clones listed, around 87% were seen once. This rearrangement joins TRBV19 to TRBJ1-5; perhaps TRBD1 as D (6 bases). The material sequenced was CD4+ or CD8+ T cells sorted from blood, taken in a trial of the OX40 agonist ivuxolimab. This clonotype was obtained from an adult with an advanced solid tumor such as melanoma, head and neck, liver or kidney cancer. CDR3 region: CASSRRQAAASNQPQHF. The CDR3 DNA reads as TGTGCCAGTAGTAGAAGACAGGCGGCAGCGAGCAATCAGCCCCAGCATTTT.